The source of this TCR beta chain is a study of glioma-infiltrating T cells after dendritic cell vaccination (dated by TCRdb to the mid-2010s). Describing the broader study: The cohort comprised about 15 glioblastoma patients from Phase I and II dendritic cell vaccination trials, 9 newly diagnosed and 6 with recurrent disease. Patients received three intradermal dendritic cell vaccine injections at biweekly intervals in the arm below the axilla. Deep sequencing of TCR beta CDR3 regions was used to quantify tumor-infiltrating lymphocyte content and compare tumor and blood repertoires in dendritic cell-vaccinated glioblastoma patients. Survival after dendritic cell vaccination was correlated with TCR sequencing metrics, including TIL content and tumor-blood repertoire overlap. The vaccine was prepared from monocyte-derived dendritic cells that were cultured for more than six days with IL-4 and GM-CSF and then pulsed overnight with autologous tumor lysate. Between about 2003 and 2013, patients were given autologous tumor lysate-pulsed dendritic cell vaccination. Overall study results and their limits: The three-group TCR overlap response model was described as speculative and requiring prospective validation. The cohort was small and heterogeneous, with few patients having full blood and tumor sets and even fewer initial-recurrent tumor pairs. TCR clonality showed no direct relationship with survival, which suggests that a diverse polyclonal response may be important. After dendritic cell vaccination, a higher estimated pretreatment TIL content predicted longer time to progression and longer overall survival.

Using the immunoSEQ assay, TCRB CDR3 regions were amplified from 2 micrograms of genomic DNA, or from all available DNA when less than that was on hand. The multiplex PCR relied on 60 forward primers for TCR V beta segments and 13 reverse primers for J beta segments. To estimate reads per starting template, synthetic control templates were spiked into each sample at limiting dilution. Reads of 87 bp were generated by sequencing on the Illumina HiSeq System. The authors' pipeline ran thus. PCR and sequencing errors were removed by a nearest neighbor algorithm that merged closely related sequences. TCR overlap was measured as the percentage of unique tumor TCR beta sequences that were also present in the peripheral blood of the same patient. TCRdb holds this immuneACCESS table with in-frame rearrangements only. Some clones are missing; in checked studies, unresolved V genes explain under half, and the rest has no known cause. The V and J calls and clone size are taken from that table; D and trimming were inferred from the DNA. In this sample the table shows 80,000 to 100,000 clones, approximately 80% of which occur a single time. Approximately 5.5% of the sample goes to the ten largest clones.

The sample's time point, from its label and the paper: after dendritic cell vaccination, including at tumor progression/relapse. To be selected, patients needed enough residual fresh-frozen tumor tissue and more than two years of available survival data. Molecular status otherwise varied across the glioblastoma patients, but none of them carried an isocitrate dehydrogenase mutation. PBMC were collected before vaccination, two weeks after the third vaccination, and at tumor progression when it occurred. The Qiagen DNeasy Blood extraction Kit was used for extraction of genomic DNA. The sample holds one count of this clone. Which antigen it targets is not known. Base quality data are lacking; no much larger clone is found one base away. Taken from the germline V gene, the CDR1 and CDR2 loops are SGDLS and YYNGEE. The germline V and J ends show losses of 3 bases and 8 bases respectively, and no gene match explains 5 bases of the junction. From its cysteine to its phenylalanine, the CDR3 spans 13 amino acids. The DNA shown is the 39-base CDR3, in frame from base 1.

Sequenced here: blood, sampled after dendritic cell vaccination. The source of this sequence is a human donor with glioblastoma. The chain was built from TRBV9 and TRBJ1-2, with 9 bases aligning to TRBD1. The CDR3 reads CASSAGTGNGYTF. The bases read TGTGCCAGCAGCGCCGGGACAGGGAACGGCTACACCTTC.